This TCR beta chain was recorded in a study of blood T cells in healthy people across ages. About the research overall: Capturing about one barcoded beta molecule per two T cells was achieved by template switching.

The CDR3 covers 14 residues. Germline lookup yields CDR1 DFQATT and CDR2 SNEGSKA (reference sequence). The V and J ends lost 5 bases and 4 bases, in that order; junction bases with no gene match: 6. PCR was performed a second time for about 7 to 12 cycles using a sample-barcoded 5' primer and a J-beta primer mix. Using its own MiXCR run on the 5' RACE reads, TCRdb lists one record per CDR3 protein. The sample has approximately 1.5 million distinct CDR3 sequences, approximately 42% seen once. No fewer than 5.5 micrograms of total RNA were isolated from every sample. Study-wide results and limits: Per million T cells, TCR beta diversity dropped about linearly as age rose. With unsorted PBMCs, a conclusive comparison of naive versus antigen-experienced cells was not possible.

In its sample, this clonotype was seen a few times. Its antigen remains unidentified. The V call is TRBV20-1, the J call TRBJ1-4; 8 nucleotides match TRBD1. The receptor comes from a woman aged 18-35 years in good health. Sequencing used blood. DNA of the CDR3: TGCAGTGCTCACCTGACAGGGGATAATGAAAAACTGTTTTTT. Amino acids: CSAHLTGDNEKLFF.